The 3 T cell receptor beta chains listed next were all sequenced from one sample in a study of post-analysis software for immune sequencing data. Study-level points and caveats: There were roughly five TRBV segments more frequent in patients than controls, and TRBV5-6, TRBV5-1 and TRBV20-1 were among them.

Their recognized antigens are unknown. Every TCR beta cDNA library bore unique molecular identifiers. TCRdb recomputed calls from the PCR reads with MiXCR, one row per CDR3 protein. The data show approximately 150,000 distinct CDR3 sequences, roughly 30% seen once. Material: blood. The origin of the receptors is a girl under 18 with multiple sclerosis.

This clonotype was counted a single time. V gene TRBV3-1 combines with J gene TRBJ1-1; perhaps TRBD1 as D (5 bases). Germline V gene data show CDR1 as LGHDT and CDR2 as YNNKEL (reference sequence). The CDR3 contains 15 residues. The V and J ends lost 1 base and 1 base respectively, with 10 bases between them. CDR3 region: CASSQGWGWNTEAFF. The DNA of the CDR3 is TGTGCCAGCAGCCAAGGTTGGGGGTGGAACACTGAAGCTTTCTTT. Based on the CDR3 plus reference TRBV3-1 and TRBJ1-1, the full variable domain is DTAVSQTPKYLVTQMGNDKSIKCEQNLGHDTMYWYKQDSKKFLKIMFSYNNKELIINETVPNRFSPKSPDKAHLNLHINSLELGDSAVYFCASSQGWGWNTEAFFGQGTRLTVV.

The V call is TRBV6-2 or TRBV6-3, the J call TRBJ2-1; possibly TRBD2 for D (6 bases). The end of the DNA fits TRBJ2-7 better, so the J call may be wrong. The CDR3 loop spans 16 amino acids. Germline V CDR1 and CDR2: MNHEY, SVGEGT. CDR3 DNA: TGTGCCAGCAGTTTAACTCCGGGAGCTACATACAATGAGCAGTACTTC. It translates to CASSLTPGATYNEQYF.

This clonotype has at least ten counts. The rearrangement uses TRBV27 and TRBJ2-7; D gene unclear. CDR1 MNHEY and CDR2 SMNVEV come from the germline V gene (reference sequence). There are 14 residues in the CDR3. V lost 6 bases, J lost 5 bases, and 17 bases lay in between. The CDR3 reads CASRIRVGYNEQYF. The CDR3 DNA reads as TGTGCCAGCAGAATACGCGTGGGTTACAACGAGCAGTACTTC.